The rows below give T cell receptor beta chains drawn from one sample of a study of spatial heterogeneity in lung cancer. TCRdb re-called the 5' RACE reads with MiXCR, one entry per CDR3 protein. This sample yields 110,000 or so distinct CDR3 sequences, of which 10% to 11% are seen a single time; 24% belongs to the top ten. Material: PBMCs, obtained at follow-up. These receptors were collected from a female donor with early-stage non-small cell lung cancer. Both conserved end residues are part of each CDR3. The order of the fields is clone size, CDR3 length, D gene, J gene, V gene, CDR3 protein, CDR3 DNA. The D gene is left open where the match is weak. Clone size is given for some rows only: seen once, a few or many times, or a class if the clone is expanded.

>few|16|TRBD1|TRBJ2-2|TRBV13
CASSLSPGQGTGELFF
TGTGCCAGCAGCTTATCCCCGGGACAGGGCACCGGGGAGCTGTTTTTT
>once|14|.|TRBJ2-1|TRBV18
CASRGQNAYNEQFF
TGTGCCAGCCGGGGGCAGAACGCCTACAATGAGCAGTTCTTC
>.|14|.|TRBJ2-7|TRBV7-9
CASSFRGALYEQYF
TGTGCCAGCAGCTTCCGCGGGGCCCTCTACGAGCAGTACTTC
>few|12|.|TRBJ2-3|TRBV12-3/TRBV12-4
CASRLGTSREYF
TGTGCCAGCAGACTTGGGACTTCCAGGGAGTATTTT
>many|15|.|TRBJ2-3|TRBV5-1
CASSLDITSTDTQYF
TGCGCCAGCAGCTTGGACATAACAAGCACAGATACGCAGTATTTT
>few|11|.|TRBJ2-4|TRBV2
CASKSKNIQYF
TGTGCCAGCAAGTCCAAAAACATTCAGTACTTC
>.|13|.|TRBJ2-3|TRBV18
CASSPPSADTQYF
TGTGCCAGCTCACCACCAAGCGCAGATACGCAGTATTTT
>many|19|TRBD2|TRBJ2-1|TRBV30
CAWRPGHLLAGGPDNEQFF
TGTGCCTGGAGGCCGGGACACCTACTAGCGGGAGGGCCAGACAATGAGCAGTTCTTC
>.|13|.|TRBJ2-2|TRBV29-1
CSVDRGNTGELFF
TGCAGCGTTGACAGGGGGAACACCGGGGAGCTGTTTTTT
>.|15|.|TRBJ1-3|TRBV18
CASSQDRKSGNTIYF
TGTGCCAGCTCACAGGACAGAAAATCTGGAAACACCATATATTTT
>many|12|.|TRBJ1-1|TRBV4-1
CASSGRATEAFF
TGCGCCAGCAGCGGCCGGGCCACTGAAGCTTTCTTT
>few|13|.|TRBJ2-7|TRBV18
CASSPPAAGEQYF
TGTGCCAGCTCACCACCCGCGGCCGGCGAGCAGTACTTC
>few|13|TRBD1|TRBJ2-5|TRBV7-2
CASSFGTGKTQYF
TGTGCCAGCAGCTTTGGGACAGGAAAGACCCAGTACTTC
>few|13|TRBD1|TRBJ2-5|TRBV2
CASRTGWSETQYF
TGTGCCAGCAGGACAGGGTGGTCGGAGACCCAGTACTTC
>few|13|.|TRBJ1-4|TRBV28
CATGRPTNEKLFF
TGTGCCACGGGACGCCCAACTAATGAAAAACTGTTTTTT
>many|11|.|TRBJ2-1|TRBV5-1
CASSFRGEQFF
TGCGCCAGCAGCTTCAGGGGTGAGCAGTTCTTC
>.|14|TRBD2|TRBJ2-3|TRBV5-1
CASKVLAGTDTQYF
TGCGCCAGCAAAGTACTAGCGGGCACAGATACGCAGTATTTT
>few|15|TRBD1|TRBJ1-6|TRBV28
CASKVAGQINSPLHF
TGTGCCAGCAAGGTTGCGGGACAGATAAATTCACCCCTCCACTTT
>medium-sized|13|.|TRBJ2-7|TRBV29-1
CSVETPLAHEQYF
TGCAGCGTTGAAACCCCCCTAGCGCACGAGCAGTACTTC
>.|15|.|TRBJ1-5|TRBV28
CASSFFRVRHQPQHF
TGTGCCAGCAGTTTCTTCAGGGTTCGCCATCAGCCCCAGCATTTT
>many|13|TRBD2|TRBJ2-1|TRBV7-2
CASSSGGSNEQFF
TGTGCCAGCAGCTCCGGCGGGAGCAATGAGCAGTTCTTC
>many|17|TRBD2|TRBJ2-7|TRBV4-2
CASSQDLSGSLSYEQYF
TGTGCCAGCAGCCAAGACCTAAGCGGGAGTCTTTCCTACGAGCAGTACTTC
>few|15|TRBD2|TRBJ2-2|TRBV9
CASSVVAGGPGELFF
TGTGCCAGCAGCGTAGTAGCGGGAGGGCCCGGGGAGCTGTTTTTT
>many|15|.|TRBJ2-1|TRBV24-1
CATSDPTPGREEQFF
TGTGCCACCAGTGACCCAACCCCTGGCCGGGAGGAGCAGTTCTTC
>.|16|TRBD1|TRBJ2-5|TRBV7-7
CASSLGSGGPQETQYF
TGTGCTAGCAGCTTAGGGTCAGGGGGACCCCAAGAGACCCAGTACTTC
>.|16|.|TRBJ2-7|TRBV6-5
CASSYSKGDSAYEQYF
TGTGCCAGCAGTTACTCGAAGGGGGATTCAGCCTACGAGCAGTACTTC
>.|14|.|TRBJ2-1|TRBV10-3
CAIRRLEEGNQQFF
TGTGCCATCAGAAGACTAGAGGAGGGCAATCAGCAGTTCTTC
>few|14|.|TRBJ1-1|TRBV4-2
CASSRQGSNTEAFF
TGTGCCAGCAGCCGGCAGGGGTCGAACACTGAAGCTTTCTTT
>.|14|.|TRBJ2-2|TRBV29-1
CSVDRIASTGELFF
TGCAGCGTTGATAGGATAGCTAGCACCGGGGAGCTGTTTTTT
>few|13|.|TRBJ1-1|TRBV11-2
CASSLDRGSEAFF
TGTGCCAGCAGCTTAGACAGGGGCTCTGAAGCTTTCTTT
>many|14|TRBD2|TRBJ2-7|TRBV18
CASSKLAGAYEQYF
TGTGCCAGCTCAAAATTAGCGGGAGCCTACGAGCAGTACTTC
>.|15|.|TRBJ1-6|TRBV7-2
CASSLESSGNSPLHF
TGTGCCAGCAGCTTAGAGTCTAGTGGGAATTCACCCCTCCACTTT
>many|14|TRBD1|TRBJ1-4|TRBV30
CAWSVGQGIEKLFF
TGTGCCTGGAGTGTGGGACAGGGGATTGAAAAACTGTTTTTT
>.|15|.|TRBJ1-3|TRBV5-5
CASSLERFSGNTIYF
TGTGCCAGCAGCTTGGAACGCTTTTCTGGAAACACCATATATTTT
>few|14|TRBD2|TRBJ2-3|TRBV7-9
CASSTGLAQDTQYF
TGTGCCAGCAGCACCGGACTAGCGCAAGATACGCAGTATTTT
>many|17|TRBD1|TRBJ2-2|TRBV28
CASSRGRTGPNTGELFF
TGTGCCAGCAGCCGAGGAAGGACAGGTCCCAACACCGGGGAGCTGTTTTTT
>.|14|.|TRBJ2-5|TRBV7-2
CASSLSQGRETQYF
TGTGCCAGCAGCCTAAGTCAGGGGCGTGAGACCCAGTACTTC
>few|15|.|TRBJ1-5|TRBV4-2
CASSPHGTGVQPQHF
TGTGCCAGCAGCCCACACGGGACGGGGGTGCAGCCCCAGCATTTT
>.|13|.|TRBJ2-1|TRBV11-3
CASSLGRDNEQFF
TGTGCCAGCAGCTTAGGGAGGGACAATGAGCAGTTCTTC
>.|15|.|TRBJ2-3|TRBV7-2
CASSLGGWGADTQYF
TGTGCCAGCAGCTTAGGGGGCTGGGGGGCAGATACGCAGTATTTT
>few|14|.|TRBJ2-7|TRBV7-2
CASSLAAGFYEQYF
TGTGCCAGCAGCTTAGCGGCGGGTTTCTACGAGCAGTACTTC
>many|15|TRBD2|TRBJ2-3|TRBV7-2
CASSLSGSVSDTQYF
TGTGCCAGCAGCTTGAGCGGGAGTGTGTCAGATACGCAGTATTTT
>few|15|.|TRBJ1-3|TRBV10-2
CATVAPGPSGNTIYF
TGCGCCACCGTAGCTCCAGGGCCGTCCGGAAACACCATATATTTT
>few|14|TRBD1|TRBJ2-5|TRBV2
CASSGQGPQETQYF
TGTGCCAGCAGTGGACAGGGACCACAAGAGACCCAGTACTTC
>few|13|.|TRBJ1-1|TRBV29-1
CSVESGQLSKAFF
TGCAGCGTAGAATCAGGACAGCTGAGTAAAGCTTTCTTT
>many|15|.|TRBJ2-3|TRBV7-8
CASSLQRQPQNTQYF
TGTGCCAGCAGCTTACAGCGGCAGCCCCAGAATACGCAGTATTTT
>many|17|.|TRBJ1-1|TRBV19
CASSPIMATRGWTEAFF
TGTGCCAGTAGTCCCATTATGGCAACGCGCGGTTGGACTGAAGCTTTCTTT
>few|15|.|TRBJ2-2|TRBV4-3
CASSQVGVRTGELFF
TGCGCCAGCAGCCAAGTAGGGGTTAGAACCGGGGAGCTGTTTTTT
>.|15|TRBD1|TRBJ2-3|TRBV6-5
CASRPGQGHTDTQYF
TGTGCCAGCAGGCCGGGACAGGGCCATACAGATACGCAGTATTTT
>.|15|.|TRBJ1-2|TRBV18
CASSLTRRTNYGYTF
TGTGCCAGCTCACTAACCAGACGGACAAACTATGGCTACACCTTC
>.|11|.|TRBJ2-5|TRBV25-1
CASSKSETQYF
TGTGCCAGCAGTAAATCAGAGACCCAGTACTTC
>once|12|.|TRBJ1-6|TRBV28
CASSPQVSPLHF
TGTGCCAGCAGCCCACAGGTTTCCCCCCTCCACTTT